This T cell receptor beta chain was sequenced in a study of radiation and T cells in renal cell carcinoma. Findings and caveats of the study: From baseline, blood top tumor clonotypes peaked at 2 weeks post-radiation.

On this clone: Its antigen is still unknown.

Generated by immunoSEQ multiplex PCR, the TCRdb table keeps only in-frame clones and is missing some. The sample carries roughly 130,000 clones, more than 75% recorded once. Sample time point: blood 2 weeks post-SBRT. Treatment in this sample: 15 Gy SBRT to primary tumor, nephrectomy 4 weeks later. This TCR derives from a woman aged 70-85 years with renal cell carcinoma. The sequencing here drew on blood, taken from a patient whose treatment included radiotherapy and nephrectomy.

The CDR3 protein is CAAEGARGEQYF. The CDR3, as DNA: TGTGCCGCCGAGGGGGCGCGAGGCGAGCAGTACTTC. The chain combines TRBV6-5 with TRBJ2-7; TRBD1 matches at 7 bases. J gave up 6 bases and V 11 bases, and 10 bases lay outside the gene matches. The V gene's germline CDR1 is MNHEY and CDR2 SVGAGI. There are 12 residues in the CDR3.